This T cell receptor (beta chain) was recovered during a study of T cell repertoires in cytomegalovirus infection. Study summary: Both a matching HLA type and CMV infection were indicated by public TCR beta signatures.

The V and J ends lost 3 bases and 4 bases respectively, with 14 bases between them. CDR3 size: 15 residues. Germline V CDR1 and CDR2: MRHNA, SNTAGT. Study-wide points: HLA-C-restricted CMV-specific TCR beta clonotypes prevailed in the ex vivo response. The cumulative frequency of public TCR beta families distinguished individuals who carried CMV together with the relevant HLA.

TCRdb used MiXCR to reprocess the reads, holding one entry per CDR3 protein. The sample lists hundreds of thousands of distinct CDR3 sequences; more than 20% were seen once. A few counts support this clonotype. Its matching antigen is unknown. J is TRBJ2-3 and V is TRBV6-4, with D possibly being TRBD2 (7 bases). Sequenced material: CD8+ T cells from PBMCs. This sequence originates from a human donor in good health (CMV status not recorded). Some clones in this sample may be carry-over from other donors' samples. In DNA, the CDR3 is TGTGCCAGCAGTGAAGTAGGGGGGGCATCAGATACGCAGTATTTT. As protein: CASSEVGGASDTQYF.